The clone carrying this T cell receptor beta chain was detected a few times. Its cognate antigen is unknown. This entry belongs to a study of human T cells and chemical hapten exposure. Study in general: Small volume differences among pooled libraries mainly caused per-sample TCR yield variation. Study results and limitations: Unchanged with DPC sensitization were TCRs above 1 in 1000 frequency.

Library construction involved attaching unique molecular identifiers to individual cDNA molecules, which allowed quantitative, reproducible TCR counting. Authors' methods: Samples contained a median of about 96,000 TCRs, with a range of about 20,000 to 750,000. TCRdb redid the calling of the RACE reads with MiXCR, one entry per CDR3 protein. TCRdb, rather than the study authors, made the V and J calls. The table records tens of thousands of distinct CDR3 sequences, around 9% of them present only once. Per the germline V gene, CDR1 is MDHEN and CDR2 is SYDVKM. CDR3 length equals 11 residues. Trimming pared 5 bases from V and 6 bases from J, leaving 4 bases between. The time point denotes: healthy volunteer bleed at 2 weeks. Total RNA extraction was carried out from unfractionated whole blood.

The sequence was collected from a female donor in good health. Some clones in this sample may be carry-over from other donors' samples. This chain links TRBV28 with TRBJ2-2, with unresolved D. Sequencing input: whole blood. The CDR3 DNA is TGTGCCAGCAGTACGTCCGGGGAGCTGTTTTTT. It translates to CASSTSGELFF.